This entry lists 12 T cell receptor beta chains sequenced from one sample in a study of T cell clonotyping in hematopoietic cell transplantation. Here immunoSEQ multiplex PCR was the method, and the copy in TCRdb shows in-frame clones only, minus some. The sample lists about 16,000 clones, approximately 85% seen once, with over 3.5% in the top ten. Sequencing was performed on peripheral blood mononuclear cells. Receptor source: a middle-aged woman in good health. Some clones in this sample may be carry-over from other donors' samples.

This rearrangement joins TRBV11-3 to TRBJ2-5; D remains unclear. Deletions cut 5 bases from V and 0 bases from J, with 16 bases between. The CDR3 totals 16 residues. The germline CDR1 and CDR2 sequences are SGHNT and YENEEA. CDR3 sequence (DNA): TGTGCCAGCAGCGCATTTATGCAGGAGAACCAAGAGACCCAGTACTTC. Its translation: CASSAFMQENQETQYF.

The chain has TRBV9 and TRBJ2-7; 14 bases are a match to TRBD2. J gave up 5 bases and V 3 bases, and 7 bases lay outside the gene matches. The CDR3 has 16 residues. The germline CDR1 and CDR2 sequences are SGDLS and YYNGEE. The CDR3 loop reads CASSDTTSGRADEQYF. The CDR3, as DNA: TGTGCCAGCAGCGATACGACTAGCGGGAGGGCGGACGAGCAGTACTTC.

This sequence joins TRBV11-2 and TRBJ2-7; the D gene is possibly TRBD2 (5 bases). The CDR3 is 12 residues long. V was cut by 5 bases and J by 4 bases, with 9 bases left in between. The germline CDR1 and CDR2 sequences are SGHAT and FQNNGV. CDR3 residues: CASSLTGYEQYF. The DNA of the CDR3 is TGTGCCAGCAGCCTTACGGGGTACGAGCAGTACTTC.

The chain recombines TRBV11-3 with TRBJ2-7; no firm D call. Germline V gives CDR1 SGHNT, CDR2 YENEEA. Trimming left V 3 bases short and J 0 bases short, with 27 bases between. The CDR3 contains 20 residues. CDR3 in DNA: TGTGCCAGCAGCTTGGAGAGACACCTCGCGCCAGGCAGGCTCTCCTACGAGCAGTACTTC. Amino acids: CASSLERHLAPGRLSYEQYF.

CDR3 region: CASSENEQFF. CDR3 DNA: TGTGCCAGCAGTGAAAATGAGCAGTTCTTC. This chain links TRBV2 with TRBJ2-1; D uncertain. CDR3 length: 10 residues. Germline V gene sequence: CDR1 SNHLY, CDR2 FYNNEI. V was cut by 2 bases and J by 7 bases, with 0 bases left in between.

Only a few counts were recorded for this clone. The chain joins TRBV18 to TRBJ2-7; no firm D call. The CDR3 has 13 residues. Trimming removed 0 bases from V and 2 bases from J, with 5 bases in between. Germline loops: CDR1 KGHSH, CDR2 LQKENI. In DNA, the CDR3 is TGTGCCAGCTCACCACCGAGCGCCTACGAGCAGTACTTC. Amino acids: CASSPPSAYEQYF.

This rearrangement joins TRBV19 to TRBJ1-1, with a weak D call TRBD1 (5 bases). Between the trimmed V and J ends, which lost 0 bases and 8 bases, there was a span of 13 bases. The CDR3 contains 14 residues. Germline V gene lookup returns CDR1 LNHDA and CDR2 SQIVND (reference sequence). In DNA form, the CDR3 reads TGTGCCAGTAGTATAGACAGGGTGGGCGCAGAAGCTTTCTTT. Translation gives CASSIDRVGAEAFF. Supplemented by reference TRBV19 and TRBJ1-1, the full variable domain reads DGGITQSPKYLFRKEGQNVTLSCEQNLNHDAMYWYRQDPGQGLRLIYYSQIVNDFQKGDIAEGYSVSREKKESFPLTVTSAQKNPTAFYLCASSIDRVGAEAFFGQGTRLTVV.

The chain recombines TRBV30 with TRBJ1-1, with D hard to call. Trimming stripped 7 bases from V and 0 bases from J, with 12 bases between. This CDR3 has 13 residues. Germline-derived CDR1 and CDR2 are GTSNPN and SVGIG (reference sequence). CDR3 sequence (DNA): TGTGCCTTCCTTCCTGTGCTGAACACTGAAGCTTTCTTT. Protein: CAFLPVLNTEAFF.

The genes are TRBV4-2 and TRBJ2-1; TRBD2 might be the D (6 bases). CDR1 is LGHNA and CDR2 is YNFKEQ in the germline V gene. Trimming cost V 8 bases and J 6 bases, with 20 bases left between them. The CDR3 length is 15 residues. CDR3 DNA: TGTGCCAGCGCGCGCACCCGGGAGAGGGGCAATGAGCAGTTCTTC. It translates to CASARTRERGNEQFF.

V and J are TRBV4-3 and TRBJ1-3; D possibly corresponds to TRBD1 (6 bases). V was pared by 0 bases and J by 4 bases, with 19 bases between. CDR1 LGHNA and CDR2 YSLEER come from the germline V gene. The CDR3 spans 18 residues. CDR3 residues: CASSQDSGVGAGGNTIYF. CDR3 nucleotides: TGCGCCAGCAGCCAAGATTCAGGGGTGGGGGCTGGAGGAAACACCATATATTTT.

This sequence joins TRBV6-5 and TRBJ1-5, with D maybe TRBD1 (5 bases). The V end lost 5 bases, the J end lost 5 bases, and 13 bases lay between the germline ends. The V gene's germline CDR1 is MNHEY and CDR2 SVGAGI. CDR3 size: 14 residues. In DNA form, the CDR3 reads TGTGCCAGCAGTCCCCGGGACGGTTATCAGCCCCAGCATTTT. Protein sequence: CASSPRDGYQPQHF.

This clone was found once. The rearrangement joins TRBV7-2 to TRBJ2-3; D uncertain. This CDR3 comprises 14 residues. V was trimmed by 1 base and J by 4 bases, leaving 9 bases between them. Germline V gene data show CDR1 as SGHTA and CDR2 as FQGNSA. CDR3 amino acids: CASSLVGIADTQYF. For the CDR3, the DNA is TGTGCCAGCAGCTTAGTGGGAATCGCAGATACGCAGTATTTT.